This T cell receptor beta chain was found in a study of blood T cell repertoires in COVID-19 (dated by TCRdb to between 2020 and 2021). Regarding the complete study: The collaborator samples originated in the United States, Italy and Spain and spanned the acute and convalescent phases of COVID-19. The prospective study material was composed of cDNA or gDNA derived from T cells, B-cell-depleted T cells, or PBMCs. Deeply sampled blood TCRbeta repertoires from subjects exposed to, actively infected with, or recovered from COVID-19 were included in the dataset. A freely available public database, intended as a resource for researchers studying the immune response to SARS-CoV-2, is where the repertoires were released. The samples were drawn from two sources: the first 160 participants of the ongoing ImmuneRACE study, and some 1,300 subjects contributed by 6 global collaborators. The sample metadata nearly always contained a de-identified subject ID, COVID-19 status, age in years and sex. Where available, HLA class I and class II types were obtained from metadata supplied by the sample provider rather than from assay-based typing.

With respect to this clone: Its recognized antigen is unknown. The sample holds no much larger clone one base away, and base qualities are not on file.

Each collaborating institution followed its own protocols to collect whole blood in K2EDTA tubes. For TCRbeta analysis, collaborators shipped samples as frozen whole blood, isolated PBMCs, or DNA extracted from either of those sample types. The immunoSEQ Assay, a bias-controlled multiplex PCR, was used to amplify TCRbeta CDR3 regions from genomic DNA. Per the authors' processing: Within the assay, amplification of reference gene primers was used to estimate how many nucleated cells each sample contained. Sequence reads were collapsed and filtered to measure the absolute abundance of every unique TCRbeta CDR3 rearrangement. Productive Simpson clonality was computed per sample as the square root of Simpson's diversity index over productive rearrangements. Entries here come from immuneACCESS through TCRdb and include only in-frame sequences with V and J called. Some clones fail to appear in such tables; in the studies checked, an unresolved V gene covers under half of the shortfall, and the cause of the remainder is unknown. V, J and clone size reflect that table, while D and trimming were determined from the DNA. For this sample there are about 220,000 clones; around four fifths appear just once. The top ten hold 2% to 3% of the sample.

V is trimmed back by 8 bases and J by 5 bases, and the junction contains 5 bases that no gene match accounts for. From its cysteine to its phenylalanine, the CDR3 spans 13 amino acids. Only CDR3 DNA remains: 39 bases, in frame from the first base. CDR1 and CDR2, looked up from the germline V gene, are MGHRA and YSYEKL. The study at large found these results: Clinical and demographic metadata were provided uncurated, with the amount varying by source and participant.

This sequence uses TRBV4-1 and TRBJ1-4, and 7 junction bases match TRBD1. This TCR derives from a woman between 40 and 55 years old with active or convalescent COVID-19. Sequencing was carried out using peripheral blood. For the CDR3, the sequence is CASPGTENEKLFF. The sequenced DNA: TGCGCCAGCCCCGGGACAGAGAATGAAAAACTGTTTTTT.